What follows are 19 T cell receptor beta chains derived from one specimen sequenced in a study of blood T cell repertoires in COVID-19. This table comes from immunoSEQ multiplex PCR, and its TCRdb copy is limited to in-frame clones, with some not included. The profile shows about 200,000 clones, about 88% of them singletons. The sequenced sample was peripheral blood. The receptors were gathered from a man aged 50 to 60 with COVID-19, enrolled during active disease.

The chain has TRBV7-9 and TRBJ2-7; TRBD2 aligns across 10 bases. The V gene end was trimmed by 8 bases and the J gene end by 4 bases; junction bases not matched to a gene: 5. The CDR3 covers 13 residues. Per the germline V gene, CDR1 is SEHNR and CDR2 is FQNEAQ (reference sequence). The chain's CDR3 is CASAASGSYEQYF. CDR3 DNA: TGTGCCAGCGCAGCTAGCGGGAGTTACGAGCAGTACTTC.

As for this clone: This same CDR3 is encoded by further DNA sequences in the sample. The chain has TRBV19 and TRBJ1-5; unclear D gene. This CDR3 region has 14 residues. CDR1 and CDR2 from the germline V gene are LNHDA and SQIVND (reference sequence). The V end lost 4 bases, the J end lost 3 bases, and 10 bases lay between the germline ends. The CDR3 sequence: CASSTPGSNQPQHF. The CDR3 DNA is TGTGCCAGTAGTACCCCGGGGTCCAATCAGCCCCAGCATTTT.

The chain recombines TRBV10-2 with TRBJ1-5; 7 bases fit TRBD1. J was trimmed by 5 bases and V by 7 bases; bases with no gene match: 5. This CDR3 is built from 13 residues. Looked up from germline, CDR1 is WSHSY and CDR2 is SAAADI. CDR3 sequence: CASKRGLDQPQHF. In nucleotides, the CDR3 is TGCGCCAGCAAGAGGGGGCTAGATCAGCCCCAGCATTTT.

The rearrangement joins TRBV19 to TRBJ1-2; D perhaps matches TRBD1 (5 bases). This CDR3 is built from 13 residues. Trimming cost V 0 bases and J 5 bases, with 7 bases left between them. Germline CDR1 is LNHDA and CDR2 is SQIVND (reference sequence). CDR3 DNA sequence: TGTGCCAGTAGTATAGAGGCAGGGTATGGCTACACCTTC. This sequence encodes CASSIEAGYGYTF.

The CDR3 DNA reads as TGTGCCAGTACCAAATGGGGGCCTCGGGCCGCCGGGGAGCTGTTTTTT. Its protein product is CASTKWGPRAAGELFF. The chain uses TRBV19 and TRBJ2-2, with D possibly matching TRBD1 (6 bases). Germline V lookup: CDR1 LNHDA, CDR2 SQIVND (reference sequence). Trimming shortened V by 7 bases and J by 6 bases, and 21 bases separated the two germline ends. The CDR3 extends over 16 amino acids.

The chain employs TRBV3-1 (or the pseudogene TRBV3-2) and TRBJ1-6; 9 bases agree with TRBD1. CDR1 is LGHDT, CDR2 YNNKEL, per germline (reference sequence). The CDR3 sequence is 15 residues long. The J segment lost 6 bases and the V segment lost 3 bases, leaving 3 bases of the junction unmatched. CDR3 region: CASSQQQGANSPLHF. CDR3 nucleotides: TGTGCCAGCAGCCAGCAACAGGGGGCTAATTCACCCCTCCACTTT.

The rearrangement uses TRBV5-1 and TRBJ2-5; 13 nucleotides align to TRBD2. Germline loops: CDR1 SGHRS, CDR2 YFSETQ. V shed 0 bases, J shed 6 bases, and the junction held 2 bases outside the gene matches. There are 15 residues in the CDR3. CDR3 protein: CASSLGTSGGQTQYF. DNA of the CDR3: TGCGCCAGCAGCTTGGGGACTAGCGGGGGACAGACCCAGTACTTC. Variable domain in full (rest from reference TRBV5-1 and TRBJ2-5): KAGVTQTPRYLIKTRGQQVTLSCSPISGHRSVSWYQQTPGQGLQFLFEYFSETQRNKGNFPGRFSGRQFSNSRSEMNVSTLELGDSALYLCASSLGTSGGQTQYFGPGTRLLVL.

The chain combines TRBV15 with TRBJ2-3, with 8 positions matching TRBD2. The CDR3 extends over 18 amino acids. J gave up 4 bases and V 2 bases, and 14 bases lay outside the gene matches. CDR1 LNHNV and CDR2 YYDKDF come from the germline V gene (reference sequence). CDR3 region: CATSRSRGLAGLPDTQYF. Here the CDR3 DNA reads TGTGCCACCAGCAGATCCCGAGGGCTAGCGGGCCTTCCAGATACGCAGTATTTT.

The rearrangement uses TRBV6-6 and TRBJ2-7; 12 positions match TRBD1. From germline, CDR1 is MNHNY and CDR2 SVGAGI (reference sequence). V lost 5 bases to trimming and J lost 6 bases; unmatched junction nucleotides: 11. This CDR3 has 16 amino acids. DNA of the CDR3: TGTGCCAGCAGTCGAAAGCCGGGACAGGGGGCGGGCGAGCAGTACTTC. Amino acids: CASSRKPGQGAGEQYF.

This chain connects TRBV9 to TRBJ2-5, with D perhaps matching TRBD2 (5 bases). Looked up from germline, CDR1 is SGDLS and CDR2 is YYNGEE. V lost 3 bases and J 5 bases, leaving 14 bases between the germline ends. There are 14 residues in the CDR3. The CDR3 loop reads CASSGRLASETQYF. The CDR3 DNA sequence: TGTGCCAGCAGCGGTAGGCTAGCTTCGGAGACCCAGTACTTC.

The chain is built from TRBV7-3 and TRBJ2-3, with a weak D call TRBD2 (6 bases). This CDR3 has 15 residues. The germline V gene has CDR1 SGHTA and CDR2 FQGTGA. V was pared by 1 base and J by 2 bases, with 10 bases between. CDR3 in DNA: TGTGCCAGCAGCTTAATGGGAGGAGTCACAGATACGCAGTATTTT. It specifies CASSLMGGVTDTQYF.

CDR3 coding DNA: TGTGCCAGCAGTGAAGGGACAGGCGGCACAGATACGCAGTATTTT. Protein sequence: CASSEGTGGTDTQYF. V and J are TRBV6-1 and TRBJ2-3, with 7 bases that match TRBD1. The trim removed 1 base at V and 1 base at J, leaving 2 bases unmatched. Germline-derived CDR1 and CDR2 are MNHNS and SASEGT. This CDR3 is built from 15 residues.

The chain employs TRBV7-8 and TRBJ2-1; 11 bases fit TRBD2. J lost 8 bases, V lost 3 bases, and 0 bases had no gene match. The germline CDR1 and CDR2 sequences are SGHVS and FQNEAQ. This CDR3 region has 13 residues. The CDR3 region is CASSLGLADEQFF. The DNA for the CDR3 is TGTGCCAGCAGCTTGGGACTAGCGGATGAGCAGTTCTTC.

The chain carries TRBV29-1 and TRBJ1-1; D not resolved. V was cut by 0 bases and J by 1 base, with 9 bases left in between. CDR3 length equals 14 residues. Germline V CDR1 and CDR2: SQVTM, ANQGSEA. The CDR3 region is CSVEDRGRNTEAFF. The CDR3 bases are TGCAGCGTTGAAGATCGCGGGAGGAACACTGAAGCTTTCTTT. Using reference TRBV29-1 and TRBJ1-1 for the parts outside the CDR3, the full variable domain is SAVISQKPSRDICQRGTSLTIQCQVDSQVTMMFWYRQQPGQSLTLIATANQGSEATYESGFVIDKFPISRPNLTFSTLTVSNMSPEDSSIYLCSVEDRGRNTEAFFGQGTRLTVV.

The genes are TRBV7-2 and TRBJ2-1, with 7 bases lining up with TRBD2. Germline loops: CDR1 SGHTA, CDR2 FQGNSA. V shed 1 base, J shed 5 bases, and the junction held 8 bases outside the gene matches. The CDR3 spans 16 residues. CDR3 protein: CASSLGGERGNNEQFF. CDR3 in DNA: TGTGCCAGCAGCTTAGGGGGCGAGCGGGGAAACAATGAGCAGTTCTTC.

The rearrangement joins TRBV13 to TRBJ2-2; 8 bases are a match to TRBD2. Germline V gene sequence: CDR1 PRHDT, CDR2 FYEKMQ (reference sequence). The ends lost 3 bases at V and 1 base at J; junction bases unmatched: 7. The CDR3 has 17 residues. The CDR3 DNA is TGTGCCAGCAGCTTCCGGGGGGGGCGACTGAACACCGGGGAGCTGTTTTTT. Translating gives CASSFRGGRLNTGELFF.

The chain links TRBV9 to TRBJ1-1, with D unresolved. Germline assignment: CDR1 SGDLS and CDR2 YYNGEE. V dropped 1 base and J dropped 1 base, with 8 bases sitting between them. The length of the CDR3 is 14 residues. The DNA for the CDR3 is TGTGCCAGCAGCGTAAGTTGGGCGAACACTGAAGCTTTCTTT. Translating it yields CASSVSWANTEAFF.

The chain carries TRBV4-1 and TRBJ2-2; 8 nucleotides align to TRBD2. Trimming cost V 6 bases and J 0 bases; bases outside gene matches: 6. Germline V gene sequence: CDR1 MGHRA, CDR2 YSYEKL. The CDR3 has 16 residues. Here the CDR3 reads CASRASGPANTGELFF. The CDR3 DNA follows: TGCGCCAGCAGAGCTAGCGGGCCCGCGAACACCGGGGAGCTGTTTTTT.

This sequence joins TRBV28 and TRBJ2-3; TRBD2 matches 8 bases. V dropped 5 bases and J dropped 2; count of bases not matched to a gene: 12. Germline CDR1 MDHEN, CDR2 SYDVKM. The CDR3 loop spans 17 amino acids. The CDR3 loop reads CASSPLTSVLITDTQYF. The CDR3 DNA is TGTGCCAGCAGTCCGCTGACTAGCGTATTAATCACAGATACGCAGTATTTT. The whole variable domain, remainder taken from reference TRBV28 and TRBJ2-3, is DVKVTQSSRYLVKRTGEKVFLECVQDMDHENMFWYRQDPGLGLRLIYFSYDVKMKEKGDIPEGYSVSREKKERFSLILESASTNQTSMYLCASSPLTSVLITDTQYFGPGTRLTVL.